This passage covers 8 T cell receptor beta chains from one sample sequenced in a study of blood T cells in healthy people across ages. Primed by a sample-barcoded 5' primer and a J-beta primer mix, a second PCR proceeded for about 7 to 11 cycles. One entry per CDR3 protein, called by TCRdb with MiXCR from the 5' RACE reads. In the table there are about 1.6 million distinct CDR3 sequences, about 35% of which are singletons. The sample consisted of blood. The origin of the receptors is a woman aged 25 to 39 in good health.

The CDR3 is CSAREQVNTEAFF. The CDR3 DNA reads TGCAGTGCTAGAGAACAGGTGAACACTGAAGCTTTCTTT. This chain joins TRBV20-1 and TRBJ1-1, with D maybe TRBD1 (5 bases). Deletions cut 0 bases from V and 0 bases from J, with 5 bases between. This CDR3 comprises 13 residues. Germline values: CDR1 DFQATT, CDR2 SNEGSKA (reference sequence).

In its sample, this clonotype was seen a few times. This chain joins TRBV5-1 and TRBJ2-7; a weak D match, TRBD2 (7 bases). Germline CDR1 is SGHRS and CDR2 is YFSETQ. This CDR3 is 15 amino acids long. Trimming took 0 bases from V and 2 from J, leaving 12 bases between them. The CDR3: CASSLAPGGPYEQYF. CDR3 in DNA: TGCGCCAGCAGCTTGGCCCCGGGGGGCCCCTACGAGCAGTACTTC.

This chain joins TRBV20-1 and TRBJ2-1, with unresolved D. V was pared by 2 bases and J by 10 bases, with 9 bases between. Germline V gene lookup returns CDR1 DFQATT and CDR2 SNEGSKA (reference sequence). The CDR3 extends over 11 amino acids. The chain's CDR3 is CSARWQKEQFF. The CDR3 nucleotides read TGCAGTGCTAGATGGCAGAAAGAGCAGTTCTTC.

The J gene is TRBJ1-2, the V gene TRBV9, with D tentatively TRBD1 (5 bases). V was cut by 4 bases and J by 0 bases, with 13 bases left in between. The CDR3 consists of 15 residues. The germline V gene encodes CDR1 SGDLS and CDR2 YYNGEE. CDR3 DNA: TGTGCCAGCAGCCCCTCTGGCAGGGCTAACTATGGCTACACCTTC. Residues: CASSPSGRANYGYTF.

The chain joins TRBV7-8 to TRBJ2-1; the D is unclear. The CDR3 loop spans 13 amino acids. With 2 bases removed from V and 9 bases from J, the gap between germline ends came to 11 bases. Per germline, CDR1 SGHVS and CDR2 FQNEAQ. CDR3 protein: CASSLQMILEQFF. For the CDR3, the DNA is TGTGCCAGCAGCTTACAGATGATTCTTGAGCAGTTCTTC.

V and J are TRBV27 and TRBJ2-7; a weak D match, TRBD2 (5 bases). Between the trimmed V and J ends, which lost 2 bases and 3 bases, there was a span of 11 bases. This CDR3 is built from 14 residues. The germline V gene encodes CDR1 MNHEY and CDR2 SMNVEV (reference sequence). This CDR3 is CASSLRGNRYEQYF. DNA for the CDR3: TGTGCCAGCAGTTTACGAGGGAACCGCTACGAGCAGTACTTC.

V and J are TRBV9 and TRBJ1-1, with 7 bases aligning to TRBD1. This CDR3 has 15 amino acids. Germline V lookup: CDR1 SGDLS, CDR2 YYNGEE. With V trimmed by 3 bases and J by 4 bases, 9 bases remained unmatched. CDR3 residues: CASSATGQLSTEAFF. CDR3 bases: TGTGCCAGCAGCGCGACGGGACAGTTGAGCACTGAAGCTTTCTTT. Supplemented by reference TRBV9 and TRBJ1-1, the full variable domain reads DSGVTQTPKHLITATGQRVTLRCSPRSGDLSVYWYQQSLDQGLQFLIQYYNGEERAKGNILERFSAQQFPDLHSELNLSSLELGDSALYFCASSATGQLSTEAFFGQGTRLTVV.

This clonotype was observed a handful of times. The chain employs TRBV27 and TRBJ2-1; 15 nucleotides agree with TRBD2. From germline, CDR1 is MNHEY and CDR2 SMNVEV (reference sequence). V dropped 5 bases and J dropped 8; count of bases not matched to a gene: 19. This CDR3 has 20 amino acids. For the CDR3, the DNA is TGTGCCAGCAGTCTCTCCCAACCGGGACTAGCGGGAGGACGCTGGTATGAGCAGTTCTTC. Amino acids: CASSLSQPGLAGGRWYEQFF.